In its sample, the clone carrying this T cell receptor (beta chain) was seen a few times. Its antigen is unknown. V gave up 6 bases and J gave up 6 bases; unmatched junction bases: 9. The CDR3 sequence is 15 residues long. CDR1 is MRHNA, CDR2 SNTAGT, per germline. TCRdb's table, derived via immunoSEQ multiplex PCR, lists solely in-frame clones and lacks some. The sample has some 170,000 clones; roughly nine tenths are singletons. The sample belongs to a study of cytomegalovirus exposure and HLA in healthy donors. Across the study: The same platform was used for the roughly 110 validation repertoires as for the approximately 730 first-cohort repertoires, as reported in a later analysis. General study points: Most TCR sequences were rare, but some public TCRs occurred in many donors. A classifier reportedly called cytomegalovirus status with high sensitivity and specificity. In vitro checks showed that a few CMV-associated chains really do target CMV antigens.

This chain uses TRBV6-4 with TRBJ2-2, with 8 bases fitting TRBD2. Specimen: PBMCs. The TCR sequence derives from a man between 18 and 29 years old in good health and CMV-seropositive. The CDR3 spells CASRQGTSESGELFF. The CDR3 region has the DNA TGTGCCAGCAGGCAGGGGACTAGTGAGTCCGGGGAGCTGTTTTTT.